A selection of T cell receptor beta chains follows, all from one sample in a study of cytomegalovirus exposure and HLA in healthy donors. Assay used: immunoSEQ multiplex PCR; TCRdb lists only in-frame clones, some missing. Its clone listing holds about 170,000 clones. The specimen was PBMCs. The receptors here all came from an older woman in good health and CMV-seronegative. The CDR3 runs from the conserved cysteine through the conserved F or W. A D gene is named only where the DNA matches it firmly.

d_call: TRBD1; v_call: TRBV7-6; j_call: TRBJ2-7; cdr3_nt: TGTGCCAGCAGCTCACCGGGACAGCGACCCTACGAGCAGTACTTC; cdr3_aa: CASSSPGQRPYEQYF
d_call: -; v_call: TRBV18; j_call: TRBJ1-5; cdr3_nt: TGTGCCAGCTCACCCCTTCCGTTTCAGGTCGGCAATCAGCCCCAGCATTTT; cdr3_aa: CASSPLPFQVGNQPQHF
d_call: TRBD1; v_call: TRBV12-5; j_call: TRBJ2-5; cdr3_nt: TGTGCTAGTGGTTTGGTGGCCCCCAACAGGGGGCAGGAGACCCAGTACTTC; cdr3_aa: CASGLVAPNRGQETQYF
d_call: TRBD1; v_call: TRBV5-5; j_call: TRBJ2-5; cdr3_nt: TGTGCCAGCAGCCAAGACAGGGGCAGGACCCAGTACTTC; cdr3_aa: CASSQDRGRTQYF
d_call: -; v_call: TRBV7-9; j_call: TRBJ1-1; cdr3_nt: TGTGCCAGCGGCCTCGGCGGGGGCACTGAAGCTTTCTTT; cdr3_aa: CASGLGGGTEAFF
d_call: TRBD1; v_call: TRBV5-1; j_call: TRBJ1-1; cdr3_nt: TGCGCCAGCAGCGATCTAGGACAGGGTTTGAACACTGAAGCTTTCTTT; cdr3_aa: CASSDLGQGLNTEAFF
d_call: -; v_call: TRBV6-5; j_call: TRBJ1-2; cdr3_nt: TGTGCCAGCACCCCAGACTACGGCGGGAATGGCTACACCTTC; cdr3_aa: CASTPDYGGNGYTF
d_call: TRBD1; v_call: TRBV4-2; j_call: TRBJ1-3; cdr3_nt: TGTGCCAGCAGCCAAGATTTCGGGGACAGGGGTCGAAGAAACACCATATATTTT; cdr3_aa: CASSQDFGDRGRRNTIYF
d_call: TRBD2; v_call: TRBV5-4; j_call: TRBJ2-1; cdr3_nt: TGTGCCAGCAGCCCTCCGACTAGCGGGCCGTACAATGAGCAGTTCTTC; cdr3_aa: CASSPPTSGPYNEQFF
d_call: -; v_call: TRBV7-6; j_call: TRBJ1-1; cdr3_nt: TGTGCCAGCAGCCATCCGGGACACTACACTGAAGCTTTCTTT; cdr3_aa: CASSHPGHYTEAFF
d_call: -; v_call: TRBV5-4; j_call: TRBJ1-1; cdr3_nt: TGTGCCAGCAGGATACAGGGAATTATGCGGAACACTGAAGCTTTCTTT; cdr3_aa: CASRIQGIMRNTEAFF
d_call: -; v_call: TRBV29-1; j_call: TRBJ1-2; cdr3_nt: TGCAGCGTCCTGGGGGCAGGAACTAACTATGGCTACACCTTC; cdr3_aa: CSVLGAGTNYGYTF
d_call: -; v_call: TRBV4-2; j_call: TRBJ1-1; cdr3_nt: TGTGCCAGCAGCCAAAACGGCAGGGGTATAACTGAAGCTTTCTTT; cdr3_aa: CASSQNGRGITEAFF
d_call: -; v_call: TRBV7-3; j_call: TRBJ2-5; cdr3_nt: TGTGCCAGCAGCCCCCAGTTTAAAGAGACCCAGTACTTC; cdr3_aa: CASSPQFKETQYF
d_call: TRBD1; v_call: TRBV13; j_call: TRBJ1-1; cdr3_nt: TGTGCCAGCAGCCTCCCGACAGGGATGAACACTGAAGCTTTCTTT; cdr3_aa: CASSLPTGMNTEAFF
d_call: -; v_call: TRBV5-1; j_call: TRBJ2-7; cdr3_nt: TGCGCCAGCAGCGGGGGGTCCGAACGCTACGAGCAGTACTTC; cdr3_aa: CASSGGSERYEQYF
d_call: -; v_call: TRBV5-1; j_call: TRBJ2-7; cdr3_nt: TGCGCCAGCAGCTTGGGAGGATTCTACGAGCAGTACTTC; cdr3_aa: CASSLGGFYEQYF
d_call: TRBD1; v_call: TRBV4-1; j_call: TRBJ2-7; cdr3_nt: TGCGCCAGCAGCCAAGTTAAGGGTAAAGGACAGGGAACCTACGAGCAGTACTTC; cdr3_aa: CASSQVKGKGQGTYEQYF
d_call: TRBD1; v_call: TRBV2; j_call: TRBJ2-7; cdr3_nt: TGTGCCAGCAGAGGGACTCTGGACAGGGGCTACGAGCAGTACTTC; cdr3_aa: CASRGTLDRGYEQYF
d_call: -; v_call: TRBV2; j_call: TRBJ1-6; cdr3_nt: TGTGCCACCACCCCCTCGACGAGGAGCTCCTATAATTCACCCCTCCACTTT; cdr3_aa: CATTPSTRSSYNSPLHF
d_call: TRBD1; v_call: TRBV28; j_call: TRBJ2-7; cdr3_nt: TGTGCCAGCAGGGTTGGGACAGACGAGCAGTACTTC; cdr3_aa: CASRVGTDEQYF
d_call: TRBD1; v_call: TRBV5-4; j_call: TRBJ1-6; cdr3_nt: TGTGCCAGCAAATCCCTCGGGACAGGGATTTCCTATAATTCACCCCTCCACTTT; cdr3_aa: CASKSLGTGISYNSPLHF
d_call: -; v_call: TRBV6-1; j_call: TRBJ1-5; cdr3_nt: TGTGCCAGCAGTGAATACGCGGGTCAGCCCCAGCATTTT; cdr3_aa: CASSEYAGQPQHF
d_call: TRBD1; v_call: TRBV5-3; j_call: TRBJ1-5; cdr3_nt: TGTGCCAGAAGCTTGGTTGTAGGGACAGGGGCCTGCTATAGCAATCAGCCCCAGCATTTT; cdr3_aa: CARSLVVGTGACYSNQPQHF
d_call: TRBD1; v_call: TRBV7-6; j_call: TRBJ2-7; cdr3_nt: TGTGCCAGCAGCTTAGGGACAGGGGGGATTTACGAGCAGTACTTC; cdr3_aa: CASSLGTGGIYEQYF
d_call: -; v_call: TRBV4-2; j_call: TRBJ1-3; cdr3_nt: TGTGCCAGCAGCCAAGCTGACAGGCACTCTGGAAACACCATATATTTT; cdr3_aa: CASSQADRHSGNTIYF
d_call: -; v_call: TRBV6-1; j_call: TRBJ2-7; cdr3_nt: TGTGCCAGCAGTGAAAGTTGGCAGTACTACGAGCAGTACTTC; cdr3_aa: CASSESWQYYEQYF
d_call: -; v_call: TRBV7-2; j_call: TRBJ2-1; cdr3_nt: TGTGCCAGCAGCTTAGCGCTAGAAGGAAATGAGCAGTTCTTC; cdr3_aa: CASSLALEGNEQFF
d_call: -; v_call: TRBV7-7; j_call: TRBJ1-6; cdr3_nt: TGTGCCAGCAGCTTCGGGCCGGACAGCCAATCACCCCTCCACTTT; cdr3_aa: CASSFGPDSQSPLHF
d_call: -; v_call: TRBV7-9; j_call: TRBJ1-4; cdr3_nt: TGTGCCAGCAGCCAACGAGTAGCCCGTGAAAAACTGTTTTTT; cdr3_aa: CASSQRVAREKLFF
d_call: -; v_call: TRBV2; j_call: TRBJ2-1; cdr3_nt: TGTGCCAGCAGCCCCCAGGGATTCAATGAGCAGTTCTTC; cdr3_aa: CASSPQGFNEQFF
d_call: -; v_call: TRBV6-5; j_call: TRBJ1-2; cdr3_nt: TGTGCCAGCAGAGCGGGTGGGGGTAGCTATGGCTACACCTTC; cdr3_aa: CASRAGGGSYGYTF
d_call: TRBD2; v_call: TRBV5-1; j_call: TRBJ2-1; cdr3_nt: TGCGCCAGCAGTCTGGGACTAGCGGGAGGGAGGAGCTCCTACAATGAGCAGTTCTTC; cdr3_aa: CASSLGLAGGRSSYNEQFF
d_call: TRBD2; v_call: TRBV4-2; j_call: TRBJ2-7; cdr3_nt: TGTGCCAGCAGCCAAGTTCTACCTAGCGGGGGGAACTCCTACGAGCAGTACTTC; cdr3_aa: CASSQVLPSGGNSYEQYF
d_call: TRBD2; v_call: TRBV4-2; j_call: TRBJ2-5; cdr3_nt: TGTGCCAGCAGCCAGTCCGGGACTAGCGGCTTGGAGCAGTACTTC; cdr3_aa: CASSQSGTSGLEQYF
d_call: -; v_call: TRBV5-4; j_call: TRBJ2-5; cdr3_nt: TGTGCCAGCAGCCAAAGGACAGAAGAGACCCAGTACTTC; cdr3_aa: CASSQRTEETQYF
d_call: TRBD2; v_call: TRBV5-1; j_call: TRBJ2-7; cdr3_nt: TGCGCCAGCAGTAGCGGGAGGGCCCGATACGAGCAGTACTTC; cdr3_aa: CASSSGRARYEQYF
d_call: TRBD1; v_call: TRBV11-2; j_call: TRBJ2-1; cdr3_nt: TGTGCCAGCAGCTTAGTTGCGACAGGGGGCAATGAGCAGTTCTTC; cdr3_aa: CASSLVATGGNEQFF
d_call: -; v_call: TRBV5-4; j_call: TRBJ1-6; cdr3_nt: TGTGCCAGCAGCTTGGGTAGAAGCTCCTATAATTCACCCCTCCACTTT; cdr3_aa: CASSLGRSSYNSPLHF
d_call: -; v_call: TRBV6-1; j_call: TRBJ2-2; cdr3_nt: TGTGCCAGCAGGAGGACGGAGGGTAACACCGGGGAGCTGTTTTTT; cdr3_aa: CASRRTEGNTGELFF
d_call: -; v_call: TRBV6-5; j_call: TRBJ1-3; cdr3_nt: TGTGCCAGCAGTCCTACACAGGGTATTGGAAACACCATATATTTT; cdr3_aa: CASSPTQGIGNTIYF
d_call: TRBD2; v_call: TRBV6-5; j_call: TRBJ2-7; cdr3_nt: TGTGCCAGCAGTTACAGCCGGGAGGGCCTCTACGAGCAGTACTTC; cdr3_aa: CASSYSREGLYEQYF